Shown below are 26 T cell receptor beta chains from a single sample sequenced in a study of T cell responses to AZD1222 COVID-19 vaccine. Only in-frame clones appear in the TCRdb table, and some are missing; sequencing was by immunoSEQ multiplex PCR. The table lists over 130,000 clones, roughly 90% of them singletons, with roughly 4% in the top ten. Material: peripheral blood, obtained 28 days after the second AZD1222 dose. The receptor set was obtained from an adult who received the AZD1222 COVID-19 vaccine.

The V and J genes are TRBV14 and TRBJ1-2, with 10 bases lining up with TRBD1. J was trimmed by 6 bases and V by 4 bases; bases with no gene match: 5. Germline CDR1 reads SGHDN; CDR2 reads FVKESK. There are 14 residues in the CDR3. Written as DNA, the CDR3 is TGTGCCAGCAGCCCGCCGGACAGGGGGAATGGCTACACCTTC. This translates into CASSPPDRGNGYTF.

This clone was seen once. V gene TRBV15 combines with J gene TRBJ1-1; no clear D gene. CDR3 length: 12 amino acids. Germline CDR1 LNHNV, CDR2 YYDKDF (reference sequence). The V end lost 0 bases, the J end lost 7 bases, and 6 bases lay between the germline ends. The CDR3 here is CATSREDGEAFF. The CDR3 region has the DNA TGTGCCACCAGCAGAGAGGACGGTGAAGCTTTCTTT.

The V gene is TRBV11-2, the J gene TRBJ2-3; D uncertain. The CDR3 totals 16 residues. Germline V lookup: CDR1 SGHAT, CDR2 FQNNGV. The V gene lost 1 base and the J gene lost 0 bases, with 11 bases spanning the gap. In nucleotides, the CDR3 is TGTGCCAGCAGCTTAGGCACATTCGTTAGCACAGATACGCAGTATTTT. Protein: CASSLGTFVSTDTQYF.

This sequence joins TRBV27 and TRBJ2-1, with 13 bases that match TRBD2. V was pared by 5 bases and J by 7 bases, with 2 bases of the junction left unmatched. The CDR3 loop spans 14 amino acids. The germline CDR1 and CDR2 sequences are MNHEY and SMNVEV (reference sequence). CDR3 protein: CASSGLAGANEQFF. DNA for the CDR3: TGTGCCAGCAGTGGACTAGCGGGAGCTAATGAGCAGTTCTTC.

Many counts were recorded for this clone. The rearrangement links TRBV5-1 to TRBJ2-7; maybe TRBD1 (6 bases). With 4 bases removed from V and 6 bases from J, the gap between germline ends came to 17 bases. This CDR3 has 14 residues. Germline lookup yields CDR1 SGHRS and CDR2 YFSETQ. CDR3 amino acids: CASSSPSQGSEQYF. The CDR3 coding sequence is TGCGCCAGCAGCAGCCCGTCGCAGGGGAGCGAGCAGTACTTC.

CDR3 in amino acids: CASSSGQGASYEQYF. DNA for the CDR3: TGTGCCAGCAGCTCCGGACAGGGGGCTTCCTACGAGCAGTACTTC. The chain carries TRBV11-3 and TRBJ2-7; 11 bases map to TRBD1. The CDR3 length is 15 residues. Germline V gene lookup returns CDR1 SGHNT and CDR2 YENEEA. With V trimmed by 4 bases and J by 1 base, 3 bases remained unmatched.

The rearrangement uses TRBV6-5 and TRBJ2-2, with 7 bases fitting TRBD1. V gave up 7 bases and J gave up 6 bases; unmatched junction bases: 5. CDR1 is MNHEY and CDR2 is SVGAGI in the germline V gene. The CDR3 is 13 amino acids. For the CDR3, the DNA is TGTGCCAGCATTTTGCAGGGGGCCGGGGAGCTGTTTTTT. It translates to CASILQGAGELFF.

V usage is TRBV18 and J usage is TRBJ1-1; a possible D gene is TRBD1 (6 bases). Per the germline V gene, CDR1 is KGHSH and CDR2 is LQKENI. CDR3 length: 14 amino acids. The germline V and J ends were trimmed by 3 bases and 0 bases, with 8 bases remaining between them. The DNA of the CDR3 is TGTGCCAGCTCACCGACAGGTATGAACACTGAAGCTTTCTTT. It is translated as CASSPTGMNTEAFF. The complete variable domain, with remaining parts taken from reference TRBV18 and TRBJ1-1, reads NAGVMQNPRHLVRRRGQEARLRCSPMKGHSHVYWYRQLPEEGLKFMVYLQKENIIDESGMPKERFSAEFPKEGPSILRIQQVVRGDSAAYFCASSPTGMNTEAFFGQGTRLTVV.

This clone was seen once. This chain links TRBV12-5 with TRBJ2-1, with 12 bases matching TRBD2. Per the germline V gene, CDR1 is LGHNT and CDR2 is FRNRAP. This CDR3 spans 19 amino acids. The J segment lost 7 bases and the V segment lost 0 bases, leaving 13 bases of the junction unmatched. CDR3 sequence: CASGLVRASGGADLNEQFF. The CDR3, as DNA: TGTGCTAGTGGTTTGGTAAGGGCTAGCGGGGGGGCCGATCTGAATGAGCAGTTCTTC. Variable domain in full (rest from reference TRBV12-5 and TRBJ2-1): DARVTQTPRHKVTEMGQEVTMRCQPILGHNTVFWYRQTMMQGLELLAYFRNRAPLDDSGMPKDRFSAEMPDATLATLKIQPSEPRDSAVYFCASGLVRASGGADLNEQFFGPGTRLTVL.

CDR3 bases: TGTGCCAGCAGCCCGGTATTTACTAGCGGGGGTTACAATGAGCAGTTCTTC. It yields the protein CASSPVFTSGGYNEQFF. This chain uses TRBV14 with TRBJ2-1; 11 nucleotides line up with TRBD2. The CDR3 contains 17 residues. CDR1 SGHDN and CDR2 FVKESK come from the germline V gene. Losses at the gene ends were 4 bases for V and 4 bases for J; bases not matched to a gene: 9.

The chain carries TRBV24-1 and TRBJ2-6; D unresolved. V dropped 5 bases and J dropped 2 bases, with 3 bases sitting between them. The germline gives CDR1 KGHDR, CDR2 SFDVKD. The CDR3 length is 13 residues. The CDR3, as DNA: TGTGCCACCAGTGTGCCTGGGGCCAACGTCCTGACTTTC. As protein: CATSVPGANVLTF.

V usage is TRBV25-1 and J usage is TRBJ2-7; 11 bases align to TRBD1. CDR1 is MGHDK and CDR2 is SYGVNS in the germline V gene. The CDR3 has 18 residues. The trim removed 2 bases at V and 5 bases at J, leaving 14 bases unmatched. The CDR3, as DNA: TGTGCCAGCAGTGAAATCTCCGGGACAGGGGGTACGACCCACGAGCAGTACTTC. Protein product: CASSEISGTGGTTHEQYF.

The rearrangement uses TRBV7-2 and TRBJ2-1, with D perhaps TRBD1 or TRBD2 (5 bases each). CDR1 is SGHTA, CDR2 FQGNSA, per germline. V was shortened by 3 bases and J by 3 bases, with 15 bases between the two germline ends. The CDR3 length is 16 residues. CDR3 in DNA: TGTGCCAGCAGCTTTTCCCCGGGACGCCGCTACAATGAGCAGTTCTTC. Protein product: CASSFSPGRRYNEQFF.

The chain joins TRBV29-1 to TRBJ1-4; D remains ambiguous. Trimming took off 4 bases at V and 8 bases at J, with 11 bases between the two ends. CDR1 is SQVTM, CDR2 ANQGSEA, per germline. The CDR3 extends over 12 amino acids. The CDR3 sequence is CSVGREREKLFF. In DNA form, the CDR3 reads TGCAGCGTTGGTAGGGAACGGGAAAAACTGTTTTTT.

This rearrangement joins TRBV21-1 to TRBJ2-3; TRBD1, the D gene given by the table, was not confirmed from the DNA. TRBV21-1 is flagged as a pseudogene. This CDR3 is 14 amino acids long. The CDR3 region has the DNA TGTGCCAGCAGCACGCGTCGCCGGGACAGGGTCGAACATTTT. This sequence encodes CASSTRRRDRVEHF.

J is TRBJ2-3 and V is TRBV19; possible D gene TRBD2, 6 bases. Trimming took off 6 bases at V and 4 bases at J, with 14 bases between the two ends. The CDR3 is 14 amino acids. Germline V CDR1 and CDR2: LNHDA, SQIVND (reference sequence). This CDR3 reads CASRTGVVADTQYF. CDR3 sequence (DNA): TGTGCCAGTAGGACGGGAGTGGTTGCAGATACGCAGTATTTT. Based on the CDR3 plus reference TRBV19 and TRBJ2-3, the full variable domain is DGGITQSPKYLFRKEGQNVTLSCEQNLNHDAMYWYRQDPGQGLRLIYYSQIVNDFQKGDIAEGYSVSREKKESFPLTVTSAQKNPTAFYLCASRTGVVADTQYFGPGTRLTVL.

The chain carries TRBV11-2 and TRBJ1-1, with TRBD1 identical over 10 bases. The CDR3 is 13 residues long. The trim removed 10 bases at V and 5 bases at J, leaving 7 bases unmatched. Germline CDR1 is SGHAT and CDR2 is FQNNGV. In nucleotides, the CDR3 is TGTGCCACCAAGGACAGGGGGGATACTGAAGCTTTCTTT. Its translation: CATKDRGDTEAFF.

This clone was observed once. CDR3 loop: CASSLRQANEKLFF. CDR3 coding DNA: TGTGCCAGCAGCTTACGGCAAGCCAACGAAAAACTGTTTTTT. The chain links TRBV7-9 to TRBJ1-4; D remains unclear. The V and J ends lost 2 bases and 8 bases respectively, with 12 bases between them. The length of the CDR3 is 14 residues. In germline, CDR1 is SEHNR, CDR2 FQNEAQ (reference sequence).

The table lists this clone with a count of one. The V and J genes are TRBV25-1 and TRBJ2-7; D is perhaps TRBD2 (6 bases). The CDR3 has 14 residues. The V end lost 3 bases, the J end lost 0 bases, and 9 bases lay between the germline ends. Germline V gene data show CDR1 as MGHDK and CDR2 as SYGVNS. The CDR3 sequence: CASSEGGGSYEQYF. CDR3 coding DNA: TGTGCCAGCAGTGAGGGGGGTGGCTCCTACGAGCAGTACTTC.

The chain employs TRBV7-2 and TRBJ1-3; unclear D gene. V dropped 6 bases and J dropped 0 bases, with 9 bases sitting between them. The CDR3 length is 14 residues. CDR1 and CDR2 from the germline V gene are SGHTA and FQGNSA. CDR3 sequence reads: CASSFTVSGNTIYF. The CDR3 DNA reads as TGTGCCAGCAGTTTTACTGTCTCTGGAAACACCATATATTTT.

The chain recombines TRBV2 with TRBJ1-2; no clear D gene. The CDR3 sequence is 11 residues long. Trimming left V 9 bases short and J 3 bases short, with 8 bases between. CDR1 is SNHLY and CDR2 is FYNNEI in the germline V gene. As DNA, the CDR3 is TGTGCCAGTACAGCGGACTATGGCTACACCTTC. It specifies CASTADYGYTF.

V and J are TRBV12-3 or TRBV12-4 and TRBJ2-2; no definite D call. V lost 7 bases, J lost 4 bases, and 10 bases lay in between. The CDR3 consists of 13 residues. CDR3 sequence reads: CASIGVITGELFF. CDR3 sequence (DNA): TGTGCCAGCATCGGAGTGATCACCGGGGAGCTGTTTTTT.

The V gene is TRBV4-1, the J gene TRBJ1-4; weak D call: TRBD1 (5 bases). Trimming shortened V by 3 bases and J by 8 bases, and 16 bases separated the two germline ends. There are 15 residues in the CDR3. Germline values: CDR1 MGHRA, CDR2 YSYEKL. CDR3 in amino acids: CASSHLRDGNEKLFF. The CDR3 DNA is TGCGCCAGCAGCCATCTCCGGGACGGCAACGAAAAACTGTTTTTT.

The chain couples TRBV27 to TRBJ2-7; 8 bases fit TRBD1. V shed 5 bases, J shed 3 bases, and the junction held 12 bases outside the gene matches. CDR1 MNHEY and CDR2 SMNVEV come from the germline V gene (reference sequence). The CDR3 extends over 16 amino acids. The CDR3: CASSKTAGGGGYEQYF. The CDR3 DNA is TGTGCCAGCAGTAAAACGGCAGGGGGCGGAGGCTACGAGCAGTACTTC.

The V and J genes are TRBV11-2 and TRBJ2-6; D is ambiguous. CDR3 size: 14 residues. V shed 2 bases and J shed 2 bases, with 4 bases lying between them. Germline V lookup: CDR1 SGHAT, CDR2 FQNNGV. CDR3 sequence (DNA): TGTGCCAGCAGCTTATACCCTGGGGCCAACGTCCTGACTTTC. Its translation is CASSLYPGANVLTF.

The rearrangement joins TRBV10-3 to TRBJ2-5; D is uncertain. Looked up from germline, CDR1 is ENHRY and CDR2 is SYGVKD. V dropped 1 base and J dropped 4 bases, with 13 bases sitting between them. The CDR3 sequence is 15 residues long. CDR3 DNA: TGTGCCATCAGTGAGTTGTCCTCCTTTCGAGAGACCCAGTACTTC. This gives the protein CAISELSSFRETQYF.